The next 32 T cell receptor beta chains were all read from a single sample in a study of blood T cells in healthy people across ages. Combining a sample-barcoded 5' primer with a J-beta primer mix, a second PCR ran for roughly 6 to 11 cycles. Each CDR3 protein gets one entry after TCRdb re-called the 5' RACE reads with MiXCR. The sample yields around 800,000 distinct CDR3 sequences, about a quarter seen once. This same sample was also taken into another study, of T cells of mothers and their children.

Sequencing was performed on blood. The receptor source for this set is a boy younger than 18 in good health.

V is TRBV3-1 and J is TRBJ2-5; D gene ambiguous. CDR3 size: 12 residues. The germline V gene has CDR1 LGHDT and CDR2 YNNKEL (reference sequence). Between the trimmed V and J ends, which lost 3 bases and 5 bases, there was a span of 7 bases. CDR3 coding DNA: TGTGCCAGCAGCCATAATGTCGAGACCCAGTACTTC. Residues: CASSHNVETQYF.

This chain links TRBV5-1 with TRBJ2-5; D ambiguous. Germline CDR1 and CDR2: SGHRS and YFSETQ. V was shortened by 5 bases and J by 0 bases, with 8 bases between the two germline ends. This CDR3 region has 13 residues. The CDR3 coding sequence is TGCGCCAGCAGAAGCACCTACCAAGAGACCCAGTACTTC. It translates to CASRSTYQETQYF.

This clonotype was picked up many times. The gene calls are TRBV28 and TRBJ2-5, with D hard to call. Germline-derived CDR1 and CDR2 are MDHEN and SYDVKM. Trimming removed 2 bases at V and 1 base at J, with 8 bases between. The CDR3 consists of 14 residues. Here the CDR3 reads CASSLARFQETQYF. The CDR3, as DNA: TGTGCCAGCAGTTTAGCACGGTTCCAAGAGACCCAGTACTTC.

The J gene is TRBJ1-5, the V gene TRBV20-1; TRBD1 matches at 7 bases. The CDR3 consists of 14 residues. Germline V gene data show CDR1 as DFQATT and CDR2 as SNEGSKA (reference sequence). Unmatched junction bases numbered 8, after V lost 0 bases and J lost 9 bases. The CDR3, as DNA: TGCAGTGCTAGAGAGGACAGGTTAGAAAGGCCCCAGCATTTT. Translated, it gives CSAREDRLERPQHF.

This clonotype was observed a few times. V usage is TRBV29-1 and J usage is TRBJ2-5; weak D call: TRBD1 (6 bases). V lost 3 bases and J 5 bases, leaving 13 bases between the germline ends. Per germline, CDR1 SQVTM and CDR2 ANQGSEA. The CDR3 has 13 residues. The CDR3 DNA sequence: TGCAGCGTTGAGGCCAGGGGCCTTGAGACCCAGTACTTC. This translates into CSVEARGLETQYF.

Only a few counts were recorded for this clonotype. A read error may account for a junction end that differs from germline. The V call is TRBV12-3 or TRBV12-4, the J call TRBJ1-2, with no clear D. The CDR3 consists of 13 residues. CDR3 protein: CASSFRLNHGYTF. The DNA of the CDR3 is TGTGCCAGCAGTTTCCGGCTTAACCATGGCTACACCTTC.

This clonotype was detected a few times. The chain employs TRBV29-1 and TRBJ2-5, with 7 bases aligning to TRBD2. This CDR3 has 13 amino acids. The trim removed 2 bases at V and 2 bases at J, leaving 2 bases unmatched. Per the germline V gene, CDR1 is SQVTM and CDR2 is ANQGSEA. The CDR3 reads CSVERGEQETQYF. In DNA form, the CDR3 reads TGCAGCGTTGAACGGGGGGAACAAGAGACCCAGTACTTC. Drawing the rest from reference TRBV29-1 and TRBJ2-5, the complete variable domain is SAVISQKPSRDICQRGTSLTIQCQVDSQVTMMFWYRQQPGQSLTLIATANQGSEATYESGFVIDKFPISRPNLTFSTLTVSNMSPEDSSIYLCSVERGEQETQYFGPGTRLLVL.

The chain employs TRBV6-1 and TRBJ2-5; possible D gene TRBD2, 6 bases. The J call may be mistaken, given a closer DNA end match to TRBJ2-7. CDR3 length equals 16 residues. Germline V gives CDR1 MNHNS, CDR2 SASEGT. The CDR3 sequence is CASSEGGGTVPCEQYF. As DNA, the CDR3 is TGTGCCAGCAGTGAAGGAGGAGGGACGGTCCCATGCGAGCAGTACTTC.

This clonotype was counted only a few times. V and J are TRBV12-3 or TRBV12-4 and TRBJ2-1; 7 bases agree with TRBD1. The CDR3 covers 15 residues. After removal of 0 bases from V and 8 bases from J, the junction contained 7 bases not matched to a gene. CDR3 protein: CASSLAGGGLDEQFF. In DNA, the CDR3 is TGTGCCAGCAGTTTAGCAGGGGGCGGATTGGATGAGCAGTTCTTC.

The chain has TRBV5-6 and TRBJ2-1, with D perhaps matching TRBD2 (5 bases). CDR1 and CDR2 (germline): SGHDT, YYEEEE. The CDR3 totals 14 residues. Trimming took 2 bases from V and 8 from J, leaving 14 bases between them. CDR3 in DNA: TGTGCCAGCAGCTTCGTGTCCGAGGGCGATGAGCAGTTCTTC. Residues: CASSFVSEGDEQFF.

The DNA of the CDR3 is TGCGCCAGCAGCTTGGACAGGTATACGTACGAGCAGTACTTC. This encodes CASSLDRYTYEQYF. V is TRBV5-1 and J is TRBJ2-5, with D perhaps matching TRBD1 (5 bases). The J call could be wrong; TRBJ2-7 is a better fit for the DNA end. CDR1 is SGHRS and CDR2 is YFSETQ in the germline V gene. The CDR3 is made up of 14 amino acids.

The chain has TRBV25-1 and TRBJ1-1; 9 nucleotides align to TRBD1. The CDR3 is 18 amino acids. V shed 4 bases and J 1 base; nucleotides not matched to a gene: 13. The germline V gene has CDR1 MGHDK and CDR2 SYGVNS. CDR3: CASSGTQPGQGKNTEAFF. The CDR3 DNA reads as TGTGCCAGCAGTGGAACTCAGCCCGGACAGGGGAAGAACACTGAAGCTTTCTTT.

There are many counts of this clonotype. One end of the junction does not line up with germline, which may come from a read error. The V gene is TRBV4-1, the J gene TRBJ2-2; D remains ambiguous. Germline CDR1 and CDR2: MGHRA and YSYEKL. The CDR3 is made up of 13 amino acids. CDR3 nucleotides: TGTGCCAGCAGTTTGCTGAACACCGGGGAGCTGTTTTTT. Translation gives CASSLLNTGELFF.

This clonotype was seen only a few times. V gene TRBV6-1 combines with J gene TRBJ1-4; D uncertain. Germline assignment: CDR1 MNHNS and CDR2 SASEGT. Trimming removed 3 bases from V and 3 bases from J, with 11 bases in between. This CDR3 comprises 15 residues. The CDR3 DNA follows: TGTGCCAGCAGTGATACAGTCCCGGCTAATGAAAAACTGTTTTTT. It encodes CASSDTVPANEKLFF.

The chain joins TRBV10-3 to TRBJ1-2; D call uncertain. CDR1 and CDR2 (germline): ENHRY, SYGVKD. The CDR3 loop spans 12 amino acids. V shed 3 bases and J shed 4 bases, with 6 bases lying between them. The CDR3 region has the DNA TGTGCCATCAGTGAAAGTCCCTATGGCTACACCTTC. Amino acid sequence: CAISESPYGYTF.

This rearrangement joins TRBV3-1 to TRBJ1-1, with D perhaps TRBD1 (6 bases). V dropped 4 bases and J dropped 7 bases, with 25 bases sitting between them. This CDR3 is built from 17 residues. Germline V gene sequence: CDR1 LGHDT, CDR2 YNNKEL (reference sequence). In nucleotides, the CDR3 is TGTGCCAGCAGCCCGGTGTCGGGACAAGGGACCAGATTTGAAGCTTTCTTT. It encodes CASSPVSGQGTRFEAFF.

At least ten counts were recorded for this clonotype. The J gene is TRBJ2-1, the V gene TRBV5-1; 7 bases map to TRBD1. Germline V gene sequence: CDR1 SGHRS, CDR2 YFSETQ. The CDR3 extends over 14 amino acids. Germline trimming cut 4 bases from V and 0 bases from J; bases unmatched to any gene: 1. CDR3 nucleotides: TGCGCCAGCAGCGGGGACAGCTCCTACAATGAGCAGTTCTTC. Its protein product is CASSGDSSYNEQFF.

This clonotype showed up just a few times. This chain joins TRBV20-1 and TRBJ2-4, with unresolved D. The length of the CDR3 is 12 residues. Germline V gene lookup returns CDR1 DFQATT and CDR2 SNEGSKA (reference sequence). Deletions cut 0 bases from V and 6 bases from J, with 6 bases between. CDR3 nucleotide sequence: TGCAGTGCTAGAGATCTGAGAAACATTCAGTACTTC. Its translation is CSARDLRNIQYF.

J is TRBJ2-5 and V is TRBV14; maybe TRBD1 (5 bases). CDR1 and CDR2 (germline): SGHDN, FVKESK. CDR3 length equals 15 residues. Trimming cost V 5 bases and J 2 bases, with 15 bases left between them. Here the CDR3 reads CASSRRQGFQETQYF. CDR3 in DNA: TGTGCCAGCAGCAGAAGGCAGGGCTTTCAAGAGACCCAGTACTTC. The variable domain in full, with the rest retrieved from reference TRBV14 and TRBJ2-5, is EAGVTQFPSHSVIEKGQTVTLRCDPISGHDNLYWYRRVMGKEIKFLLHFVKESKQDESGMPNNRFLAERTGGTYSTLKVQPAELEDSGVYFCASSRRQGFQETQYFGPGTRLLVL.

In its sample, this clonotype was seen a few times. The chain carries TRBV20-1 and TRBJ2-5, with 7 bases aligning to TRBD2. Per germline, CDR1 DFQATT and CDR2 SNEGSKA (reference sequence). The CDR3 contains 14 residues. With 6 bases clipped from V and 2 bases from J, the junction kept 9 bases outside the gene matches. CDR3 in DNA: TGCAGTGCGCCACGCAAGCGGGGACAAGAGACCCAGTACTTC. This gives the protein CSAPRKRGQETQYF.

CDR3 sequence reads: CASSLGGTAKETQYF. The CDR3 DNA is TGTGCCAGCAGCTTAGGGGGGACGGCAAAAGAGACCCAGTACTTC. The chain uses TRBV7-6 and TRBJ2-5, with D possibly called TRBD1 or TRBD2 (5 bases each). In germline, CDR1 is SGHVS, CDR2 FNYEAQ. The V end was cut by 1 base, the J end by 3 bases, with 12 bases between. There are 15 residues in the CDR3.

This clonotype turned up a few times. The chain joins TRBV10-3 to TRBJ2-5, with no clear D. V was trimmed by 8 bases and J by 5 bases, leaving 18 bases between them. Germline V gene data show CDR1 as ENHRY and CDR2 as SYGVKD. This CDR3 is 14 amino acids long. The CDR3 DNA follows: TGTGCCATCGGGGTCACCGAAAATGCTGAGACCCAGTACTTC. Translation gives CAIGVTENAETQYF.

This clonotype has just a few counts. This chain connects TRBV10-3 to TRBJ2-7, with D possibly being TRBD2 (6 bases). The V gene's germline CDR1 is ENHRY and CDR2 SYGVKD. Trimming removed 10 bases at V and 0 bases at J, with 16 bases between. The CDR3 runs to 14 residues. Written as DNA, the CDR3 is TGTGCCACGCTGCGGGACGAGAGCTCCTACGAGCAGTACTTC. Its translation is CATLRDESSYEQYF.

This clonotype has only a few counts. CDR3 DNA sequence: TGCGCCAGCAGCCACGGGACGAGGGGGGGCAACACTGAAGCTTTCTTT. It specifies CASSHGTRGGNTEAFF. The chain links TRBV5-1 to TRBJ1-1, with D possibly being TRBD1 (6 bases). The CDR3 consists of 16 residues. The germline CDR1 and CDR2 sequences are SGHRS and YFSETQ. Trimming took off 4 bases at V and 2 bases at J, with 18 bases between the two ends.

V usage is TRBV7-2 and J usage is TRBJ2-5; TRBD1 matches at 8 bases. The CDR3 runs 15 residues. The germline V gene encodes CDR1 SGHTA and CDR2 FQGNSA. V was pared by 1 base and J by 5 bases, with 6 bases of the junction left unmatched. The CDR3: CASSLVRGRWETQYF. CDR3 sequence (DNA): TGTGCCAGCAGCTTAGTCAGGGGGCGGTGGGAGACCCAGTACTTC.

This clonotype was observed a few times. The chain joins TRBV29-1 to TRBJ2-7; 10 nucleotides line up with TRBD1. CDR1 is SQVTM and CDR2 is ANQGSEA in the germline V gene. V lost 4 bases, J lost 7 bases, and 4 bases stayed unmatched. This CDR3 is built from 12 residues. CDR3: CSVGDRGGEQYF. As DNA, the CDR3 is TGCAGCGTTGGGGACAGGGGTGGTGAGCAGTACTTC.

The J gene is TRBJ1-5, the V gene TRBV6-2 or TRBV6-3, with 7 nucleotides matching TRBD1. CDR1 and CDR2 from the germline V gene are MNHEY and SVGEGT. V was clipped by 6 bases and J by 2 bases; unmatched bases: 4. The CDR3 extends over 14 amino acids. DNA for the CDR3: TGTGCCAGCAGCGGACAGGCAGGCAATCAGCCCCAGCATTTT. Protein: CASSGQAGNQPQHF.

This clonotype was counted only a few times. The J gene is TRBJ2-5, the V gene TRBV20-1; 8 bases are a match to TRBD1. V lost 6 bases and J lost 6; bases outside the gene matches: 9. The CDR3 runs to 13 residues. Germline CDR1 and CDR2: DFQATT and SNEGSKA (reference sequence). CDR3 in DNA: TGCAGTGCCCCGGGACAGGAGAGGAAGACCCAGTACTTC. Residues: CSAPGQERKTQYF.

The chain uses TRBV10-3 and TRBJ1-4; a possible D gene is TRBD1 (6 bases). CDR1 and CDR2 from the germline V gene are ENHRY and SYGVKD. Trimming shortened V by 3 bases and J by 0 bases, and 8 bases separated the two germline ends. This CDR3 region has 15 residues. CDR3 protein: CAISDTGSTNEKLFF. CDR3 coding DNA: TGTGCCATCAGTGATACAGGGTCAACTAATGAAAAACTGTTTTTT.

The chain joins TRBV9 to TRBJ2-7, with a possible D match to TRBD1 (6 bases). The V end was cut by 4 bases, the J end by 1 base, with 15 bases between. Germline lookup yields CDR1 SGDLS and CDR2 YYNGEE. The CDR3 runs to 15 residues. This chain's CDR3 is CASSPKEGGSYEQYF. DNA of the CDR3: TGTGCCAGCAGCCCTAAGGAAGGGGGTTCCTACGAGCAGTACTTC.

The chain is built from TRBV28 and TRBJ2-3; 16 bases agree with TRBD2. Germline CDR1 MDHEN, CDR2 SYDVKM. The CDR3 sequence is 17 residues long. V lost 5 bases to trimming and J lost 4 bases; unmatched junction nucleotides: 6. In nucleotides, the CDR3 is TGTGCCAGCAGTATGGGGACTAGCGGGGGGGCTTCAGATACGCAGTATTTT. Amino acid sequence: CASSMGTSGGASDTQYF. Drawing the rest from reference TRBV28 and TRBJ2-3, the complete variable domain is DVKVTQSSRYLVKRTGEKVFLECVQDMDHENMFWYRQDPGLGLRLIYFSYDVKMKEKGDIPEGYSVSREKKERFSLILESASTNQTSMYLCASSMGTSGGASDTQYFGPGTRLTVL.

This chain connects TRBV7-2 to TRBJ2-5, with D uncertain. V was cut by 4 bases and J by 5 bases, with 11 bases left in between. The CDR3 is 13 residues long. Germline V gene sequence: CDR1 SGHTA, CDR2 FQGNSA. The CDR3 coding sequence is TGTGCCAGCAGCTATGACATGGCGGAGACCCAGTACTTC. Protein product: CASSYDMAETQYF.